This TCR beta chain is drawn from a study of CD8 T cells in Susac syndrome. The overall study: When their blood was taken, patients with Susac syndrome were therapy-naive, taking corticosteroids, or taking intravenous immunoglobulin alone. Findings and caveats of the study: Clonal expansion was missing from Susac syndrome CD4+ T cell repertoires.

Roughly 0.5 to 1 ug RNA was reverse transcribed with random hexamers. TCR beta CDR3 was amplified by immunoSEQ covering 54 Vbeta and 13 Jbeta. TCRdb re-called the immunoSEQ multiplex PCR reads with MiXCR, one entry per CDR3 protein. The repertoire holds some 190,000 distinct CDR3 sequences, with over 90% as singletons. From blood CD8+ and CD4+ T cells, TCR beta sequences were generated. With regard to this clonotype: Antigen specificity is unknown.

Source material: CD4+ T cells from PBMCs. This receptor was obtained from a human donor with Susac syndrome.

DNA of the CDR3: TGTGCCGGAACCGGGACTGCAACCTACGAGCAGTACTTC. Its protein product is CAGTGTATYEQYF. V gene TRBV30 combines with J gene TRBJ2-7; D possibly corresponds to TRBD2 (6 bases). The CDR3 loop spans 13 amino acids. Trimming took 8 bases from V and 2 from J, leaving 16 bases between them. CDR1 GTSNPN and CDR2 SVGIG come from the germline V gene (reference sequence). Full variable domain (outside the CDR3, taken from reference TRBV30 and TRBJ2-7): SQTIHQWPATLVQPVGSPLSLECTVEGTSNPNLYWYRQAAGRGLQLLFYSVGIGQISSEVPQNLSASRPQDRQFILSSKKLLLSDSGFYLCAGTGTATYEQYFGPGTRLTVT.